These 15 T cell receptor beta chains originate from one sample sequenced in a study of graft-versus-host responses after intestinal transplantation. Only in-frame clones appear in the TCRdb table, and some are missing; sequencing was by immunoSEQ multiplex PCR. This table has under 20,000 clones, roughly 90% appearing once. The input for sequencing was PBMCs, taken 350 to 400 days after transplant. The origin of the receptors is a human patient who received an intestinal transplant, so some T cells may come from the graft donor.

The chain is built from TRBV6-1 and TRBJ2-5; 12 bases fit TRBD2. Germline V gene lookup returns CDR1 MNHNS and CDR2 SASEGT. V lost 2 bases to trimming and J lost 4 bases; unmatched junction nucleotides: 2. This CDR3 spans 15 amino acids. The CDR3: CASSELAGGPETQYF. DNA for the CDR3: TGTGCCAGCAGTGAACTAGCGGGAGGGCCAGAGACCCAGTACTTC.

Only a few counts were recorded for this clone. The same CDR3 also results from other DNA sequences found in this sample. The chain combines TRBV6-1 with TRBJ2-3, with D possibly being TRBD2 (7 bases). Germline-derived CDR1 and CDR2 are MNHNS and SASEGT. The V end was cut by 1 base, the J end by 6 bases, with 14 bases between. The CDR3 runs to 15 residues. The CDR3 loop reads CASSEVQGGGDTQYF. The CDR3 DNA follows: TGTGCCAGCAGTGAAGTCCAGGGAGGGGGGGATACGCAGTATTTT.

This chain connects TRBV5-1 to TRBJ1-1; perhaps TRBD1 as D (5 bases). This CDR3 region has 13 residues. V lost 2 bases and J lost 7, with 12 bases in between. CDR1 and CDR2 from the germline V gene are SGHRS and YFSETQ. The CDR3 coding sequence is TGCGCCAGCAGCTTACACGACAGATATGAAGCTTTCTTT. Encoded protein: CASSLHDRYEAFF.

The CDR3 spells CASSEAGSYGYTF. In nucleotides, the CDR3 is TGCGCCAGCAGTGAGGCAGGATCCTATGGCTACACCTTC. The chain links TRBV10-2 to TRBJ1-2; D ambiguous. Germline V gives CDR1 WSHSY, CDR2 SAAADI. V was cut by 2 bases and J by 4 bases, with 8 bases left in between. The CDR3 has 13 residues.

The rearrangement links TRBV7-2 to TRBJ1-4, with D hard to call. This CDR3 spans 15 amino acids. Deletions cut 4 bases from V and 3 bases from J, with 12 bases between. Germline loops: CDR1 SGHTA, CDR2 FQGNSA. CDR3 nucleotides: TGTGCCAGCAGCTCGATGGGAGAGTCTAATGAAAAACTGTTTTTT. Protein product: CASSSMGESNEKLFF.

The chain is built from TRBV28 and TRBJ2-1; TRBD1 is a possible D gene (7 bases). Germline loops: CDR1 MDHEN, CDR2 SYDVKM. Trimming stripped 5 bases from V and 4 bases from J, with 12 bases between. The CDR3 contains 14 residues. CDR3: CASSGGDSYNEQFF. DNA for the CDR3: TGTGCCAGCAGTGGCGGGGACAGTTACAATGAGCAGTTCTTC.

This chain joins TRBV9 and TRBJ2-1, with D tentatively TRBD1 (6 bases). The CDR3 is 12 residues long. Trimming cost V 3 bases and J 10 bases, with 11 bases left between them. The germline V gene encodes CDR1 SGDLS and CDR2 YYNGEE. The CDR3 sequence is CASSGGPYEQFF. In DNA form, the CDR3 reads TGTGCCAGCAGCGGGGGGCCATACGAGCAGTTCTTC.

This clone has just one count. The chain uses TRBV5-8 and TRBJ2-6; D remains unclear. Germline loops: CDR1 SGHTS, CDR2 YDEGEE. Trimming removed 5 bases at V and 16 bases at J, with 31 bases between. The CDR3 spans 17 residues. CDR3 protein: CASRVHHHTKSGQRLTF. CDR3 sequence (DNA): TGTGCCAGCAGGGTGCATCATCACACAAAGTCGGGCCAACGTCTGACTTTC.

This clone was recorded once. This chain uses TRBV14 with TRBJ1-1; D is undetermined. The CDR3 is 13 residues long. CDR1 and CDR2 from the germline V gene are SGHDN and FVKESK. V lost 0 bases and J lost 8, with 10 bases in between. CDR3 residues: CASSQERRLEAFF. The CDR3, as DNA: TGTGCCAGCAGCCAAGAAAGGAGGTTGGAAGCTTTCTTT.

The chain is built from TRBV6-1 and TRBJ1-3; D gene unclear. Trimming pared 4 bases from V and 4 bases from J, leaving 14 bases between. The CDR3 length is 15 residues. Germline V lookup: CDR1 MNHNS, CDR2 SASEGT. CDR3 nucleotides: TGTGCCAGCAGTGCCACTCAGACTCCCGGAAACACCATATATTTT. It specifies CASSATQTPGNTIYF.

The rearrangement uses TRBV30 and TRBJ1-1; D gene uncertain. Trimming took off 8 bases at V and 0 bases at J, with 10 bases between the two ends. The CDR3 runs 12 residues. CDR1 and CDR2 from the germline V gene are GTSNPN and SVGIG (reference sequence). The CDR3 DNA reads as TGTGCCCGACGGAGCATGAACACTGAAGCTTTCTTT. Translating gives CARRSMNTEAFF.

The gene calls are TRBV5-1 and TRBJ2-5, with a tentative D call TRBD2 (6 bases). CDR3 length: 14 amino acids. Germline-derived CDR1 and CDR2 are SGHRS and YFSETQ. V gave up 1 base and J gave up 5 bases, with 12 bases separating them. The CDR3 nucleotides are TGCGCCAGCAGCTTGCGGAGGGGAGGTGAGACCCAGTACTTC. Residues: CASSLRRGGETQYF. The full variable domain, its missing parts supplied by reference TRBV5-1 and TRBJ2-5, is KAGVTQTPRYLIKTRGQQVTLSCSPISGHRSVSWYQQTPGQGLQFLFEYFSETQRNKGNFPGRFSGRQFSNSRSEMNVSTLELGDSALYLCASSLRRGGETQYFGPGTRLLVL.

V gene TRBV23-1 combines with J gene TRBJ2-1; TRBD1 is a possible D gene (6 bases). TRBV23-1 is given ORF status, its function remaining uncertain. Trimming removed 3 bases at V and 2 bases at J, with 14 bases between. The CDR3 sequence is 16 residues long. The CDR3 sequence is CASSHFDRTTYNEQFF. The CDR3 coding sequence is TGCGCCAGCAGTCACTTCGACAGGACAACCTACAATGAGCAGTTCTTC.

This rearrangement joins TRBV25-1 to TRBJ2-3, with TRBD2 matching over 8 bases. Germline CDR1 is MGHDK and CDR2 is SYGVNS. The J segment lost 3 bases and the V segment lost 6 bases, leaving 8 bases of the junction unmatched. The CDR3 spans 15 residues. CDR3 nucleotides: TGTGCCAGCAGCCCCAGTGTAGCGGGGACAGATACGCAGTATTTT. Translation: CASSPSVAGTDTQYF.

This clone showed up just a few times. The chain recombines TRBV5-4 with TRBJ2-5; TRBD2 agrees at 7 bases. From germline, CDR1 is SGHNT and CDR2 YYREEE (reference sequence). J lost 5 bases, V lost 7 bases, and 5 bases had no gene match. CDR3 length: 12 amino acids. The CDR3 reads CASGRGGETQYF. CDR3 nucleotides: TGTGCCAGCGGGCGGGGAGGGGAGACCCAGTACTTC.